This T cell receptor beta chain appears in the sequencing data of a study of cytomegalovirus exposure and HLA in healthy donors. Study background: Previous work identified roughly 120 million unique TCR beta sequences from roughly 170 million T cells. Study-wide results and caveats: A later analysis found that most CMV-associated TCR beta chains appeared HLA-restricted. Roughly 170 TCR beta chains were listed as cytomegalovirus-associated.

Healthy bone marrow donors formed the donor group. Germline CDR1 reads MNHEY; CDR2 reads SMNVEV (reference sequence). The CDR3 has 15 amino acids. V gave up 5 bases and J gave up 3 bases; unmatched junction bases: 3. PCR primers comprised 60 Vbeta and 13 Jbeta primers. Sequenced by immunoSEQ multiplex PCR; TCRdb stores in-frame clones only, minus some. The sample includes 85,000 to 90,000 clones, around 76% of them seen just once. Points on this clone: Antigen: not known.

The sample consisted of PBMCs. V gene TRBV27 combines with J gene TRBJ2-7; 14 bases map to TRBD2. The clonotype comes from a man aged 25-45 years in good health and CMV-seropositive. CDR3 protein: CASSQGLAGDYEQYF. The CDR3 DNA is TGTGCCAGCAGTCAGGGACTAGCGGGGGACTACGAGCAGTACTTC.